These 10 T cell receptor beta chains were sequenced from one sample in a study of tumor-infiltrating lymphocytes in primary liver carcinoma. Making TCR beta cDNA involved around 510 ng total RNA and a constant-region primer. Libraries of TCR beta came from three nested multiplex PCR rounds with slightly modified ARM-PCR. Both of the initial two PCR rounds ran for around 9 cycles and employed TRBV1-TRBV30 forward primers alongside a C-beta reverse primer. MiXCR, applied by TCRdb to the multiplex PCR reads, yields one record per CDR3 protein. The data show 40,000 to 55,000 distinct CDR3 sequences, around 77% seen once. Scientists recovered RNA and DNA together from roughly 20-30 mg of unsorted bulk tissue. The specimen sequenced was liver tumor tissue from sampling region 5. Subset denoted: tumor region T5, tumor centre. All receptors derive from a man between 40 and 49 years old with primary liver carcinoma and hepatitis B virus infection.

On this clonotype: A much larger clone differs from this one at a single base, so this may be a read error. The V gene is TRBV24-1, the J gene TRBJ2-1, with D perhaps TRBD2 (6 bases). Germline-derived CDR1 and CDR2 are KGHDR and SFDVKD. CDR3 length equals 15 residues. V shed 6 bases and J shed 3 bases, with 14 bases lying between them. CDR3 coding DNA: TGTGCCACCAGTTGGTCAAGGGAGGACTACAATGAGCAGTTCTTC. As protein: CATSWSREDYNEQFF.

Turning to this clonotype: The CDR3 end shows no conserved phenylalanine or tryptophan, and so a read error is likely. The CDR3 DNA reads as TGTGCCGGCAGCTCCCAGGACCCTAATCAGCCCCAGCATTTA. This codes for CAGSSQDPNQPQHL. This chain joins TRBV11-2 and TRBJ1-5; D is unclear. Looked up from germline, CDR1 is SGHAT and CDR2 is FQNNGV. The CDR3 is made up of 14 amino acids.

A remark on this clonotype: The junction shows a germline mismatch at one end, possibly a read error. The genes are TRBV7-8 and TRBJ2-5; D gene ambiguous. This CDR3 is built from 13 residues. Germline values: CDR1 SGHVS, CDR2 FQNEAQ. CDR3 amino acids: CASGLVVYETQYF. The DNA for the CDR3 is TGTGCCAGCGGCTTAGTGGTATACGAGACCCAGTACTTC.

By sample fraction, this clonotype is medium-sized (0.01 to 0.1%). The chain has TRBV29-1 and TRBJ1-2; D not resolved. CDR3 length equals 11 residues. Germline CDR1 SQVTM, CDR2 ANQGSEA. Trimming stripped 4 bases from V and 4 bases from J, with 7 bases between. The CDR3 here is CSVVGPYGYTF. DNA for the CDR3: TGCAGCGTTGTAGGGCCCTATGGCTACACCTTC.

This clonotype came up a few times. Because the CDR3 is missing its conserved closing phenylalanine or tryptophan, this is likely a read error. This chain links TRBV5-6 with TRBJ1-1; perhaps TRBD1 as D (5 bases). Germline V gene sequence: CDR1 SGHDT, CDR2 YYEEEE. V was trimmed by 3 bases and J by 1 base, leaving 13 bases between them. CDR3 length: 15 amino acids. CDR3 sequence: CASSSLDGGNTEAFL. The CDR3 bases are TGTGCCAGCAGCTCCCTAGACGGGGGGAACACTGAAGCTTTCCTT.

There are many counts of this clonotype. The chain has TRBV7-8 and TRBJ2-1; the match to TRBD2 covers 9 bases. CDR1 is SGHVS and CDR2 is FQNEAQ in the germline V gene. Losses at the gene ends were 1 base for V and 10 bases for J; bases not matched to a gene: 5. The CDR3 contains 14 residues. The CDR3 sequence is CASSLGGSGREQFF. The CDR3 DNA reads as TGTGCCAGCAGCTTAGGGGGTAGCGGGAGAGAGCAGTTCTTC.

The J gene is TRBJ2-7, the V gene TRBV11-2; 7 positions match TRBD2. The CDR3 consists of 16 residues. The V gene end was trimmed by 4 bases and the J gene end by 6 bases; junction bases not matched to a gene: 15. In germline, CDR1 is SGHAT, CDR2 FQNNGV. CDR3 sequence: CASSYNGRTSGSEQYF. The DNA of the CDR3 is TGTGCCAGCAGCTACAACGGGAGGACCTCGGGAAGCGAGCAGTACTTC.

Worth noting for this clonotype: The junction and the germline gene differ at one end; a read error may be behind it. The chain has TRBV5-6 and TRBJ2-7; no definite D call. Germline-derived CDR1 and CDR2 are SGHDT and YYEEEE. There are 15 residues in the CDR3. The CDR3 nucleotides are TGTGCCAGCAGTTTTTTTGAGGAGTTTAGCTACGAGCAGCACTTC. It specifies CASSFFEEFSYEQHF.

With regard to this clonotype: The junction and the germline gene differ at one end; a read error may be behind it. Here the CDR3 reads CASSQVLSGEPFF. In nucleotides, the CDR3 is TGTGCCAGCAGCCAAGTTTTGAGCGGGGAGCCGTTTTTT. The gene calls are TRBV4-2 and TRBJ2-2; the match to TRBD2 covers 7 bases. The germline V gene has CDR1 LGHNA and CDR2 YNFKEQ. This CDR3 region has 13 residues.

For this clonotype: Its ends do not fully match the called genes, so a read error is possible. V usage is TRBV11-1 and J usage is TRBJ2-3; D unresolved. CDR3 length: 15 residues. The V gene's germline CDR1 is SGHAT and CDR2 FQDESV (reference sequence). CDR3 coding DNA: TGTGCCAGCAGTTTGCTGAGTGAGAGCACAGATACGCAATATTTT. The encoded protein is CASSLLSESTDTQYF.